This T cell receptor (beta chain) was documented in a study of untreated major depressive disorder. Comments on this clone: Its specificity is unknown.

Study-level results: Compared with controls, depressed patients showed more TRBV05-01 (Vbeta 5.1) usage in CD4+ T cells. Three preselected Vbeta families were the sole sequencing comparisons.

The J segment lost 0 bases and the V segment lost 5 bases, leaving 5 bases of the junction unmatched. CDR1 MGHRA and CDR2 YSYEKL come from the germline V gene. The CDR3 spans 18 residues. Produced via immunoSEQ multiplex PCR; TCRdb's table is partial and in-frame only. The sample shows approximately 21,000 clones, roughly 86% of them seen only once. CD4+ T cell purity was typically around 95%. The sequence was collected from a woman in her forties in good health. The sequenced sample consisted of CD4+ T cells from PBMCs. The chain joins TRBV4-1 to TRBJ2-1; 15 bases map to TRBD2. CDR3 nucleotide sequence: TGCGCCAGCAGCTCCCGGACTAGCGGGAGGGACTCCTACAATGAGCAGTTCTTC. Its translation: CASSSRTSGRDSYNEQFF.